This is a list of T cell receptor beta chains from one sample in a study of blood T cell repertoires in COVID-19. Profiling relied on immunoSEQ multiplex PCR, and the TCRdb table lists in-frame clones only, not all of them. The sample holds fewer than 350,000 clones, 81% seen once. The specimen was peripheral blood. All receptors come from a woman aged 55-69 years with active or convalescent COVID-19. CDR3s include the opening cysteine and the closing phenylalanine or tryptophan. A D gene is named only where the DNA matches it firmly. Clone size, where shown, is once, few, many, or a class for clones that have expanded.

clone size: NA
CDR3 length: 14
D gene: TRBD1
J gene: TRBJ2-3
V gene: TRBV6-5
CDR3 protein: CASRDRGRTDTQYF
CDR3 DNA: TGTGCCAGCAGAGACAGGGGTAGGACAGATACGCAGTATTTT

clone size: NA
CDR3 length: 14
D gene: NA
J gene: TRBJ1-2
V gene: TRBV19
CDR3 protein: CASSQDPGIGGYTF
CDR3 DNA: TGTGCCAGTAGCCAAGACCCAGGGATTGGTGGCTACACCTTC

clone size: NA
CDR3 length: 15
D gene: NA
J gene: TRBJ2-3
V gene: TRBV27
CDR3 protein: CASSFGGLSTDTQYF
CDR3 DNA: TGTGCCAGCAGCTTCGGGGGGCTTAGCACAGATACGCAGTATTTT

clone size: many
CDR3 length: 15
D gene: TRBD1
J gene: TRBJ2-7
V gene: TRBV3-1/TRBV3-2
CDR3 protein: CASSQNPDRSYEQYF
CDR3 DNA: TGTGCCAGCAGCCAAAATCCGGACAGGAGCTACGAGCAGTACTTC

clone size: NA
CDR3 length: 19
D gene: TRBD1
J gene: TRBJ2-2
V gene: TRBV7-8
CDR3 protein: CASSLARWTGDRQGGELFF
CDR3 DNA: TGTGCCAGCAGCTTAGCGCGTTGGACAGGGGATCGCCAAGGCGGGGAGCTGTTTTTT

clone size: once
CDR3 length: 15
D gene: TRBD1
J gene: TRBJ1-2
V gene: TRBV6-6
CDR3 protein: CASTSPVQGTVGYTF
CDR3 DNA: TGTGCCAGCACCAGCCCCGTACAGGGGACTGTTGGCTACACCTTC

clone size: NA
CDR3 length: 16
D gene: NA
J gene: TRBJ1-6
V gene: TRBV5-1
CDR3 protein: CASSLDGGRDNSPLHF
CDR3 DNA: TGCGCCAGCAGCTTGGATGGAGGGCGGGATAATTCACCCCTCCACTTT

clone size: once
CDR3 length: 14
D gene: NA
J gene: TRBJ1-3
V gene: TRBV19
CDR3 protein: CASSLTVTGNTIYF
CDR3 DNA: TGTGCCAGTAGTCTGACAGTGACTGGAAACACCATATATTTT

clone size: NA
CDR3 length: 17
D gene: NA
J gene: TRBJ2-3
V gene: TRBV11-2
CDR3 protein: CASSPPPEGGWTDTQYF
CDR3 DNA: TGTGCCAGCAGCCCTCCCCCGGAGGGTGGATGGACAGATACGCAGTATTTT

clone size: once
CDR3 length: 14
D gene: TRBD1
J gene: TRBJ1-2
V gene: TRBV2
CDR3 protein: CASRQTGGSYGYTF
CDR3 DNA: TGTGCCAGCAGACAGACAGGGGGCAGCTATGGCTACACCTTC

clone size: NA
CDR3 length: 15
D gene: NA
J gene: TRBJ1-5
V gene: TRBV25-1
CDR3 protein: CASSESGVHNQPQHF
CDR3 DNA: TGTGCCAGCAGTGAATCCGGGGTCCACAATCAGCCCCAGCATTTT

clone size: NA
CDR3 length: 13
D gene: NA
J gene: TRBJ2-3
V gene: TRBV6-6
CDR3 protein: CASSLGATDTQYF
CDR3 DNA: TGTGCCAGCAGTCTGGGGGCTACAGATACGCAGTATTTT

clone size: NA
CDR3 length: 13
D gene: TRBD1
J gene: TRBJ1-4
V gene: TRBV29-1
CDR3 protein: CSVDEGAREKLFF
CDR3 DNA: TGCAGCGTTGACGAGGGGGCGCGGGAAAAACTGTTTTTT

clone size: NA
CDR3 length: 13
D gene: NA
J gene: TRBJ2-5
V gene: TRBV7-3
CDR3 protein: CASSLGVEETQYF
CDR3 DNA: TGTGCCAGCAGCTTAGGAGTCGAAGAGACCCAGTACTTC

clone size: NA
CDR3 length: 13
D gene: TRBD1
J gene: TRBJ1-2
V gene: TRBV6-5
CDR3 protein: CASSYAGGESYTF
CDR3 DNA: TGTGCCAGCAGTTACGCAGGGGGCGAGAGCTACACCTTC

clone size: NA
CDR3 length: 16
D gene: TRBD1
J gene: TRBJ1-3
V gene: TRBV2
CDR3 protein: CASSDRTGSLGNTIYF
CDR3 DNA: TGTGCCAGCAGTGACCGGACAGGCTCCTTGGGGAACACCATATATTTT

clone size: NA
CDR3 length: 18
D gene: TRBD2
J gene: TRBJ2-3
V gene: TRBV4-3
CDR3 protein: CASSQATSSSGESDTQYF
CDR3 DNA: TGCGCCAGCAGCCAGGCGACCTCTTCCAGCGGGGAATCAGATACGCAGTATTTT

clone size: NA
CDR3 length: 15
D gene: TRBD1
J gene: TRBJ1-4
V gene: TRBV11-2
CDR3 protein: CASSLMAGGNEKLFF
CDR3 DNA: TGTGCCAGCAGCTTAATGGCAGGGGGCAATGAAAAACTGTTTTTT

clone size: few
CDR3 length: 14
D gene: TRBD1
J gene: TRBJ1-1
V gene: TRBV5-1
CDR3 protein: CASSSQGVDTEAFF
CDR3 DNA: TGCGCCAGCAGCTCACAGGGGGTGGACACTGAAGCTTTCTTT

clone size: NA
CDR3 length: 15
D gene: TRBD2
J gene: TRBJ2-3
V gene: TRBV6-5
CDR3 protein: CASSSQSGGTDTQYF
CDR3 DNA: TGTGCCAGCAGTTCACAGAGCGGGGGCACAGATACGCAGTATTTT